This is a list of T cell receptor beta chains from one sample in a study of glioma-infiltrating T cells after dendritic cell vaccination. The protocol was immunoSEQ multiplex PCR, while the TCRdb copy is restricted to in-frame clones and leaves out a portion. The data contain under 100,000 clones, about 85% of them singletons. This specimen consisted of blood, obtained before dendritic cell vaccination. The receptors here all came from a human donor with glioblastoma. CDR3s include the opening cysteine and the closing phenylalanine or tryptophan. A D gene is named only where the DNA matches it firmly. Size is omitted from some rows. Given values are once, few, many or a class for expanded clones.

TRBJ2-1,TRBV6-6,15,NA,TRBD2,CASSYLAGGGDEQFF,TGTGCCAGCAGTTACCTCGCGGGGGGCGGCGATGAGCAGTTCTTC
TRBJ2-3,TRBV11-2,15,NA,TRBD1,CASSPDRAGTDTQYF,TGTGCCAGCAGCCCCGACAGGGCCGGCACAGATACGCAGTATTTT
TRBJ2-7,TRBV25-1,15,NA,TRBD1,CASSEPGTGVDEQYF,TGTGCCAGCAGTGAACCCGGGACAGGGGTGGATGAGCAGTACTTC
TRBJ1-6,TRBV6-1,14,few,NA,CASRGHGWDSPLHF,TGTGCCAGCAGGGGGCATGGGTGGGATTCACCCCTCCACTTT
TRBJ1-5,TRBV30,13,NA,NA,CAWSVANSEPQHF,TGTGCCTGGAGTGTCGCCAATTCGGAGCCCCAGCATTTT
TRBJ2-2,TRBV19,17,few,NA,CATSYPPRHPNTGELFF,TGTGCCACCTCCTATCCCCCGAGACACCCGAACACCGGGGAGCTGTTTTTT
TRBJ1-5,TRBV19,15,NA,NA,CASRSEGGRNQPQHF,TGTGCCAGTAGATCAGAGGGCGGTAGGAATCAGCCCCAGCATTTT
TRBJ2-1,TRBV6-1,15,NA,TRBD1,CASSELGTGSWEQFF,TGTGCCAGCAGTGAATTAGGGACAGGGTCTTGGGAGCAGTTCTTC
TRBJ2-3,TRBV29-1,14,NA,TRBD1,CSEEGTGGADTQYF,TGCAGCGAGGAAGGGACAGGGGGAGCGGATACGCAGTATTTT
TRBJ2-7,TRBV5-1,15,NA,TRBD1,CASPRGQGFSYEQYF,TGCGCCAGTCCGAGGGGACAGGGTTTTTCCTACGAGCAGTACTTC
TRBJ1-1,TRBV30,13,NA,NA,CARTFEKNTEAFF,TGTGCCAGAACTTTCGAGAAGAACACTGAAGCTTTCTTT
TRBJ2-4,TRBV19,15,NA,NA,CASSIDRRVGDIQYF,TGTGCCAGTAGTATAGATAGGAGGGTAGGGGACATTCAGTACTTC
TRBJ2-3,TRBV6-6,16,NA,NA,CASSRNSLFGTDTQYF,TGTGCCAGCAGTAGAAACAGCCTCTTCGGCACAGATACGCAGTATTTT
TRBJ1-1,TRBV18,16,NA,NA,CASSPLWSKSNTEAFF,TGTGCCAGCTCACCACTATGGTCTAAATCGAACACTGAAGCTTTCTTT
TRBJ2-6,TRBV15,18,NA,TRBD1,CAANAGTGPNSGANVLTF,TGTGCTGCAAACGCCGGGACAGGGCCTAACTCTGGGGCCAACGTCCTGACTTTC
TRBJ2-2,TRBV7-3,15,NA,NA,CASSQHREATGELFF,TGTGCCAGCAGCCAGCACCGGGAAGCCACCGGGGAGCTGTTTTTT
TRBJ2-2,TRBV19,15,NA,TRBD1,CASSILTGSTGELFF,TGTGCCAGTAGTATCTTGACAGGGAGCACCGGGGAGCTGTTTTTT
TRBJ1-1,TRBV5-1,17,NA,TRBD1,CASSLALQGAPGTEAFF,TGCGCCAGCAGCTTGGCACTACAGGGGGCGCCGGGCACTGAAGCTTTCTTT
TRBJ2-1,TRBV5-8,15,NA,TRBD2,CASSLSGSHYNEQFF,TGTGCCAGCAGCTTGAGCGGGAGTCACTACAATGAGCAGTTCTTC
TRBJ1-2,TRBV9,17,NA,TRBD1,CASSVEGQGLANYGYTF,TGTGCCAGCAGCGTAGAGGGACAGGGTTTAGCTAACTATGGCTACACCTTC
TRBJ2-7,TRBV19,15,once,TRBD1,CASSMSGGRSYEQYF,TGTGCCAGTAGTATGTCAGGGGGCCGAAGTTACGAGCAGTACTTC
TRBJ2-2,TRBV9,16,NA,TRBD2,CASSAGLAGGPWELFF,TGTGCCAGCAGCGCCGGACTAGCGGGAGGGCCTTGGGAGCTGTTTTTT
TRBJ1-1,TRBV28,13,NA,NA,CASRGEAGTEAFF,TGTGCCAGCAGGGGTGAAGCGGGGACTGAAGCTTTCTTT
TRBJ1-3,TRBV7-9,15,few,NA,CASRPTDSSGNTIYF,TGTGCCAGCAGACCGACAGACAGCTCTGGAAACACCATATATTTT
TRBJ1-2,TRBV19,15,few,NA,CASSIKSAVVLGYTF,TGTGCCAGTAGTATAAAGTCAGCGGTCGTTTTAGGCTACACCTTC
TRBJ2-2,TRBV5-4,16,NA,TRBD2,CASSLQAGSKTGELFF,TGTGCCAGCAGCCTCCAAGCGGGGTCGAAAACCGGGGAGCTGTTTTTT
TRBJ1-2,TRBV5-3,16,NA,NA,CARSPLRGGFDYGYTF,TGTGCCAGAAGCCCCTTAAGGGGGGGTTTTGACTATGGCTACACCTTC
TRBJ2-5,TRBV7-8,13,once,NA,CASSLGQEETQYF,TGTGCCAGCAGCTTAGGACAGGAAGAGACCCAGTACTTC
TRBJ2-3,TRBV6-6,14,NA,TRBD2,CASSYKASGTTQYF,TGTGCCAGCAGTTACAAGGCTAGCGGGACAACGCAGTATTTT
TRBJ1-2,TRBV30,15,NA,NA,CAWHSLWGGRNGYTF,TGTGCCTGGCACTCGCTTTGGGGGGGGCGGAACGGCTACACCTTC
TRBJ2-1,TRBV6-1,15,NA,TRBD2,CSLRITGGPGNEQFF,TGTTCCCTTCGAATCACGGGAGGGCCGGGTAATGAGCAGTTCTTC
TRBJ2-2,TRBV4-2,16,NA,TRBD2,CASSHEAGGGTGELFF,TGTGCCAGCAGCCATGAAGCGGGAGGCGGGACCGGGGAGCTGTTTTTT
TRBJ1-2,TRBV7-2,14,NA,NA,CASSYREPLDGYTF,TGTGCCAGCAGCTACAGGGAACCCCTTGATGGCTACACCTTC
TRBJ2-3,TRBV5-1,13,once,TRBD1,CASGTQGTDTQYF,TGCGCCAGCGGTACACAGGGGACAGATACGCAGTATTTT
TRBJ1-2,TRBV2,18,NA,NA,CASSVMMKGPGINYGYTF,TGTGCCAGCAGTGTCATGATGAAAGGTCCAGGGATTAACTATGGCTACACCTTC
TRBJ1-1,TRBV10-1,13,NA,TRBD1,CASGRTGGTEAFF,TGCGCCAGCGGAAGGACAGGGGGCACTGAAGCTTTCTTT
TRBJ1-2,TRBV7-2,14,NA,TRBD1,CASSLTQGAPGYTF,TGTGCCAGCAGCTTGACACAGGGGGCGCCGGGCTACACCTTC
TRBJ2-2,TRBV5-6,16,NA,TRBD2,CASSSGTSPFTGELFF,TGTGCCAGCAGCTCCGGGACTAGCCCCTTCACCGGGGAGCTGTTTTTT
TRBJ2-7,TRBV27,13,NA,TRBD2,CASCTSGCYEQYF,TGTGCCAGCTGCACTAGCGGATGCTACGAGCAGTACTTC
TRBJ2-5,TRBV9,17,NA,NA,CASSESGAGPLGETQYF,TGTGCCAGCAGCGAGAGTGGGGCCGGGCCCCTGGGGGAGACCCAGTACTTC
TRBJ1-5,TRBV27,15,NA,NA,CASSLTVYSNQPQHF,TGTGCCAGCAGTTTGACAGTATATAGCAATCAGCCCCAGCATTTT
TRBJ1-1,TRBV7-6,15,NA,NA,CASSRGGLKDGEAFF,TGTGCCAGCAGCCGCGGGGGACTTAAAGACGGTGAAGCTTTCTTT
TRBJ2-1,TRBV11-2,16,NA,NA,CASSLVLRDGNNEQFF,TGTGCCAGCAGCTTAGTTTTGCGGGACGGGAACAATGAGCAGTTCTTC
TRBJ2-2,TRBV7-6,20,NA,TRBD2,CASSPPIIGQPGLAPGELFF,TGTGCCAGCAGCCCACCAATAATAGGGCAACCGGGACTAGCGCCCGGGGAGCTGTTTTTT
TRBJ1-4,TRBV10-1,16,NA,NA,CASSEGRAGDNEKLFF,TGCGCCAGCAGCGAAGGGAGAGCCGGTGATAATGAAAAACTGTTTTTT
TRBJ2-1,TRBV6-4,15,many,TRBD2,CASTPAAGGYNEQFF,TGTGCCAGCACCCCTGCAGCGGGAGGCTACAATGAGCAGTTCTTC
TRBJ2-5,TRBV5-5,14,NA,NA,CASSLELHRETQYF,TGTGCCAGCAGCTTGGAGTTGCACAGGGAGACCCAGTACTTC
TRBJ2-1,TRBV27,13,NA,TRBD2,CASRPQGGHEQFF,TGTGCCAGCAGACCCCAGGGAGGGCATGAGCAGTTCTTC
TRBJ2-7,TRBV11-3,14,NA,NA,CASSLAGLAYEQYF,TGTGCCAGCAGCTTAGCGGGGTTGGCCTACGAGCAGTACTTC
TRBJ2-5,TRBV11-2,12,NA,NA,CASSGYQETQYF,TGTGCCAGCAGCGGCTACCAAGAGACCCAGTACTTC
TRBJ1-1,TRBV6-5,14,NA,NA,CASILKGGDTEAFF,TGTGCCAGCATACTTAAGGGCGGGGACACTGAAGCTTTCTTT
TRBJ2-3,TRBV4-1,19,NA,TRBD2,CASSQGAGLAGGTTDTQYF,TGCGCCAGCAGCCAAGGAGCGGGACTAGCGGGGGGCACCACAGATACGCAGTATTTT
TRBJ2-7,TRBV4-3,16,NA,TRBD2,CASSQAAGGLTGKQYF,TGCGCCAGCAGCCAAGCGGCGGGAGGCCTTACTGGGAAGCAGTACTTC
TRBJ1-2,TRBV27,14,NA,TRBD1,CASRPGGRTYGYTF,TGTGCCAGCAGACCAGGGGGGAGGACCTATGGCTACACCTTC
TRBJ1-2,TRBV27,13,NA,NA,CASRDLDSYGYTF,TGTGCCAGCAGGGACCTGGACAGCTATGGCTACACCTTC
TRBJ2-1,TRBV2,16,NA,TRBD2,CASSELAGGPFGEQFF,TGTGCCAGCAGTGAACTAGCGGGAGGGCCCTTTGGTGAGCAGTTCTTC
TRBJ2-7,TRBV5-1,13,NA,TRBD1,CASSRGTDYEQYF,TGCGCCAGCAGCCGAGGGACAGACTACGAGCAGTACTTC
TRBJ1-3,TRBV9,15,NA,NA,CASSARGEPGNTIYF,TGTGCCAGCAGCGCCAGGGGAGAGCCTGGAAACACCATATATTTT